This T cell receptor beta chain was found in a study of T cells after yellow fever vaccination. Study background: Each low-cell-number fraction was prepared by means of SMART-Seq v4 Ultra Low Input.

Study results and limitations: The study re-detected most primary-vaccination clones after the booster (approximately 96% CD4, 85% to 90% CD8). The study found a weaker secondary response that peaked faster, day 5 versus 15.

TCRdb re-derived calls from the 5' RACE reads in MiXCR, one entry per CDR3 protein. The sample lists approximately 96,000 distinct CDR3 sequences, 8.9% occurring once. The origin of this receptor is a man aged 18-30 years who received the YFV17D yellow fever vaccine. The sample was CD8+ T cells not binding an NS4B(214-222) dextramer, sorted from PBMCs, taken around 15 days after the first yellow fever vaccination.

The CDR3, as DNA: TGTGCCACCAGTGATTACAGGGGGCTTTATACGCAGTATTTT. Its translation is CATSDYRGLYTQYF. The chain joins TRBV24-1 to TRBJ2-3; TRBD1 agrees at 9 bases. The trim removed 2 bases at V and 7 bases at J, leaving 3 bases unmatched. This CDR3 has 14 residues. The V gene's germline CDR1 is KGHDR and CDR2 SFDVKD.